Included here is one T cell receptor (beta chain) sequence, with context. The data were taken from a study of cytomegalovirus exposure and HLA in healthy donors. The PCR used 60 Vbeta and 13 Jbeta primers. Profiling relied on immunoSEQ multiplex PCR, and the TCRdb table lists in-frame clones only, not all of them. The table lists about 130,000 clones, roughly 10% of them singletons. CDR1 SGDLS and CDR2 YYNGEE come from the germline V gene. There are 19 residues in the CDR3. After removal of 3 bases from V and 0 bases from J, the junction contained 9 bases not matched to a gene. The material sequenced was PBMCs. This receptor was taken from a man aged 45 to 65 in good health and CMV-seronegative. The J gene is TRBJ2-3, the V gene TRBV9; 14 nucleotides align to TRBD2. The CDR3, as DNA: TGTGCCAGCAGCGCCCCGGGACTAGCGGGAGTTAAGAGCACAGATACGCAGTATTTT. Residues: CASSAPGLAGVKSTDTQYF.